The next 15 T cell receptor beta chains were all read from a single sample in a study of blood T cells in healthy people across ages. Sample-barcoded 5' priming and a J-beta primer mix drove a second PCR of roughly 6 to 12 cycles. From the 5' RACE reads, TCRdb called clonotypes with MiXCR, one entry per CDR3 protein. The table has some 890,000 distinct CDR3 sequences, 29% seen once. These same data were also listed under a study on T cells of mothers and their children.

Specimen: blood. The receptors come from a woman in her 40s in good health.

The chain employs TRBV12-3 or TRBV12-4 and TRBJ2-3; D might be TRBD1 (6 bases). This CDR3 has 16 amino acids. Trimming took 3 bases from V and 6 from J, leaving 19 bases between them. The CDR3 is CASSFGTRTLVDTQYF. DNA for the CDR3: TGTGCCAGCAGTTTTGGGACACGAACCCTAGTGGATACGCAGTATTTT.

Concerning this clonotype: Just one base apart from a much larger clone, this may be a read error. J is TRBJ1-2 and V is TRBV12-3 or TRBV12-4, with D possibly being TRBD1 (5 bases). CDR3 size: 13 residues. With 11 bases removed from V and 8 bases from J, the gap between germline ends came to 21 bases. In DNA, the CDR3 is TGTGCCTGCACCCCGACAGTTACCAAAGGCTACACCTTC. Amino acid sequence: CACTPTVTKGYTF.

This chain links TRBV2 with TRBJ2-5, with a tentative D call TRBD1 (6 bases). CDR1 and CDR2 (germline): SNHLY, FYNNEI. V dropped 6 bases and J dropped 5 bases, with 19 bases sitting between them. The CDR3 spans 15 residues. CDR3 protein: CASRHDRTSRETQYF. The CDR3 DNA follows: TGTGCCAGCAGGCACGACAGGACTTCTCGGGAGACCCAGTACTTC.

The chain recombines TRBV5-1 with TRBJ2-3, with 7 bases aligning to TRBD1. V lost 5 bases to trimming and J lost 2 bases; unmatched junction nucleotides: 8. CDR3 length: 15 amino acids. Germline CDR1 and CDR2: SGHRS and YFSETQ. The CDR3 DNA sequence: TGCGCCAGCAGACCCCGGGACAGACCCACAGATACGCAGTATTTT. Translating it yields CASRPRDRPTDTQYF.

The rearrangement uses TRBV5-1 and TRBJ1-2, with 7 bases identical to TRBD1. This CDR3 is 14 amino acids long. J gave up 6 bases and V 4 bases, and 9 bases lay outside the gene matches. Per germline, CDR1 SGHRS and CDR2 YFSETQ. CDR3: CASSTGQEGHGYTF. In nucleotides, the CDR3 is TGCGCCAGCAGCACCGGACAGGAGGGGCATGGCTACACCTTC.

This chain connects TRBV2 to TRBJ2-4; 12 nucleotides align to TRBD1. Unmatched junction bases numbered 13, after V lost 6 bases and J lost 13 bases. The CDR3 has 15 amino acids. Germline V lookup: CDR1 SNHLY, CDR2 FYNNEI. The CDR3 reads CASSLWDRGRNEQYF. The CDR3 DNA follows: TGTGCCAGCAGCTTGTGGGACAGGGGGCGGAATGAGCAGTACTTC.

The CDR3 sequence is CTSSRRGPRSADTQYF. In DNA, the CDR3 is TGCACCAGCAGCCGTCGGGGGCCTCGGAGCGCAGATACGCAGTATTTT. This rearrangement joins TRBV1 to TRBJ2-3; TRBD1 is the table's D call and was not checked against the DNA. TRBV1 corresponds to a pseudogene. This CDR3 contains 16 residues.

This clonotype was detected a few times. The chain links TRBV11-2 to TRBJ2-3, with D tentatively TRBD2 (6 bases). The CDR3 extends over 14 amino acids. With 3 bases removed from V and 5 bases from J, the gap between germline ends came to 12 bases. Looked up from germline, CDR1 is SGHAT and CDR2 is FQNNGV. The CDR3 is CASSFGGAKDTQYF. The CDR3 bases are TGTGCCAGCAGCTTCGGAGGGGCGAAAGATACGCAGTATTTT.

CDR3 protein: CASRATSGGAFEQFF. The CDR3 nucleotides are TGTGCCAGCAGGGCTACTAGCGGGGGGGCTTTCGAGCAGTTCTTC. The rearrangement links TRBV2 to TRBJ2-1, with TRBD2 identical over 13 bases. The CDR3 is made up of 15 amino acids. Germline V gene lookup returns CDR1 SNHLY and CDR2 FYNNEI. V gave up 6 bases and J gave up 10 bases; unmatched junction bases: 9.

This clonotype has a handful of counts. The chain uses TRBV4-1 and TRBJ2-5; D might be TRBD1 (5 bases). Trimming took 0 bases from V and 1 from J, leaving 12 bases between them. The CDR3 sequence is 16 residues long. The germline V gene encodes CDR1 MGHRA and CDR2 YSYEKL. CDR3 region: CASSQEDDSLQETQYF. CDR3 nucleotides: TGCGCCAGCAGCCAAGAGGATGACAGCCTCCAAGAGACCCAGTACTTC.

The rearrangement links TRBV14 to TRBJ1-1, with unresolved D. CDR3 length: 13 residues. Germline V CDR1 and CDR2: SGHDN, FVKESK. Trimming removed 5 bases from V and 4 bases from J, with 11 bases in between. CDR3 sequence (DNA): TGTGCCAGCAGCTTCGGTTGGACCACTGAAGCTTTCTTT. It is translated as CASSFGWTTEAFF.

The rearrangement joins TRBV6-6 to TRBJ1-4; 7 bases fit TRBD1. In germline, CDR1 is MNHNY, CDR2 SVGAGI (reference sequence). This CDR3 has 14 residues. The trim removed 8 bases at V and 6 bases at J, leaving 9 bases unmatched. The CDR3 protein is CASGEARGDEKLFF. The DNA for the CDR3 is TGTGCCAGCGGTGAGGCCAGGGGGGATGAAAAACTGTTTTTT.

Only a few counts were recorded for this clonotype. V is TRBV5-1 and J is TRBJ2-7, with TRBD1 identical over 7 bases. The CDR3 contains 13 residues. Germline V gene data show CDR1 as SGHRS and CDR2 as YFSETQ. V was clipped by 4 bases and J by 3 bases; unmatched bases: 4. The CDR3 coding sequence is TGCGCCAGCAGCCAAACAGGGGTCTACGAGCAGTACTTC. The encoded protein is CASSQTGVYEQYF.

This CDR3 reads CASSSTSGGPVEQFF. DNA of the CDR3: TGCGCCAGCAGTTCGACTAGCGGGGGGCCCGTAGAGCAGTTCTTC. V gene TRBV5-1 combines with J gene TRBJ2-1; 13 bases match TRBD2. Germline V lookup: CDR1 SGHRS, CDR2 YFSETQ. The ends lost 5 bases at V and 10 bases at J; junction bases unmatched: 9. The CDR3 runs to 15 residues.

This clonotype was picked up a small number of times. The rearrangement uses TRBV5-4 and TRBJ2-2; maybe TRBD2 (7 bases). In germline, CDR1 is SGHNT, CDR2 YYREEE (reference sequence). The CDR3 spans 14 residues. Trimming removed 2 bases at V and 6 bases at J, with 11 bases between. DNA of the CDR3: TGTGCCAGCAGCTTCGAGGGGGGGCCCGGGGAGCTGTTTTTT. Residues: CASSFEGGPGELFF.